This T cell receptor (beta chain) was captured by sequencing in a study of tumor-infiltrating lymphocytes in primary liver carcinoma. At the level of the study: Read depth, roughly 3.5 to 7.5 million productive TCRbeta reads, did not differ significantly between tissues.

Comment on this clonotype: Given a much more abundant clone one base away, this may be a read error.

Co-extracting RNA and DNA was done with about 17-30 mg of unsorted bulk tissue as input. By surgical resection, the patients were treated for their primary liver carcinoma. The study enrolled treatment-naive patients with chronic HBV infection. From approximately 550 ng of total RNA, TCR beta-specific cDNA was reverse-transcribed using a constant-region primer. Amplification in three nested multiplex PCR rounds with slightly modified ARM-PCR gave rise to TCR beta libraries. Both of the initial two PCR rounds ran for 10 cycles and employed TRBV1-TRBV30 forward primers alongside a C-beta reverse primer. A single record per CDR3 protein comes from TCRdb applying MiXCR to the multiplex PCR reads. This sample has about 35,000 distinct CDR3 sequences, with around 74% found just once. The CDR3 extends over 15 amino acids. Germline V gene data show CDR1 as SGHTA and CDR2 as FQGNSA.

The source is a middle-aged man with primary liver carcinoma and hepatitis B virus infection. This chain links TRBV7-2 with TRBJ2-1, with 9 bases lining up with TRBD2. The material sequenced was liver tumor tissue from sampling region 4. Subset denoted: tumor region T4, right-lateral pole. For the CDR3, the DNA is TGTGCCAGCAGCTTAGCGGGACTAGCCAACAAAGAGCAGTTCTTC. Amino acids: CASSLAGLANKEQFF.